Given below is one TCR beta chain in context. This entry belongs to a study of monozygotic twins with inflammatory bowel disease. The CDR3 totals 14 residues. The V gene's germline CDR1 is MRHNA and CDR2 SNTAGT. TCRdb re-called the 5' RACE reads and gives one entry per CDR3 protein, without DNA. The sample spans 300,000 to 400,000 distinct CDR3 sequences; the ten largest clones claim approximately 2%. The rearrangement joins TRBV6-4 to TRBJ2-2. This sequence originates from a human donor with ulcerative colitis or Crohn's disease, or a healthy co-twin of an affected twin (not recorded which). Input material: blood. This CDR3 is CASSDSGNPGELFF.